This T cell receptor (beta chain) came from a study of blood T cell repertoires in COVID-19. Germline values: CDR1 MNHEY, CDR2 SMNVEV (reference sequence). Trimming took off 3 bases at V and 4 bases at J, with 12 bases between the two ends. The CDR3 is 14 amino acids. The assay was immunoSEQ multiplex PCR, and TCRdb's table has in-frame clones only and misses some. The sample has over 100,000 clones, more than 65% seen once. Sequencing input: peripheral blood. The receptor comes from an elderly woman with active or convalescent COVID-19. The V and J genes are TRBV27 and TRBJ1-2; a weak D match, TRBD1 (6 bases). CDR3 residues: CASSFRGDGYGYTF. CDR3 nucleotides: TGTGCCAGCAGTTTCAGGGGAGACGGCTATGGCTACACCTTC.